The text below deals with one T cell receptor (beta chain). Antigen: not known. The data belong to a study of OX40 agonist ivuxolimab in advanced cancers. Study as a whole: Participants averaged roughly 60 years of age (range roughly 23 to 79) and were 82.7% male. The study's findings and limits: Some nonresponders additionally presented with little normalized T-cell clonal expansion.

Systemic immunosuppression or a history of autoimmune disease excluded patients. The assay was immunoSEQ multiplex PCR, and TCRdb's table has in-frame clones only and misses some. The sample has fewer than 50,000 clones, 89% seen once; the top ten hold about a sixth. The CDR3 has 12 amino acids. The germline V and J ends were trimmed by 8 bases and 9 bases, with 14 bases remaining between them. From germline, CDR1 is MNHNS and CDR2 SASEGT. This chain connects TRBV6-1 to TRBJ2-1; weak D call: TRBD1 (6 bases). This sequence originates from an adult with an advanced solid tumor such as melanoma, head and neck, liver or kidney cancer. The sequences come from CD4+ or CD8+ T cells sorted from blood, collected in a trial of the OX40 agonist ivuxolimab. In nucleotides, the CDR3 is TGTGCCAGCGGGACATCCCGTGGTGAGCAGTTCTTC. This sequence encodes CASGTSRGEQFF.